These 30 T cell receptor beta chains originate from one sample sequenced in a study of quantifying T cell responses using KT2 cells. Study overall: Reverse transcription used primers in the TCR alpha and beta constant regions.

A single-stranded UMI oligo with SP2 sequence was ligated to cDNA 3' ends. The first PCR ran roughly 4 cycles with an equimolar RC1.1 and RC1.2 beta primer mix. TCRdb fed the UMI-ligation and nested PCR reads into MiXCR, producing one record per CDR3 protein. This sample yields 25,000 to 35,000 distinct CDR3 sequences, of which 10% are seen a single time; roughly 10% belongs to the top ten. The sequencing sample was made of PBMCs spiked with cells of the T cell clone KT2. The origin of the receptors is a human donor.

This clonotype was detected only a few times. The CDR3 nucleotides read TGTGCCAGCAGTTACCGGGACAGGAGAGGGCAGTTCTTC. Amino acid sequence: CASSYRDRRGQFF. V usage is TRBV27 and J usage is TRBJ2-1; 8 bases align to TRBD1. Trimming at V came to 4 bases and at J to 12 bases, leaving 8 bases not matched to a gene. CDR1 and CDR2 (germline): MNHEY, SMNVEV (reference sequence). The CDR3 length is 13 residues.

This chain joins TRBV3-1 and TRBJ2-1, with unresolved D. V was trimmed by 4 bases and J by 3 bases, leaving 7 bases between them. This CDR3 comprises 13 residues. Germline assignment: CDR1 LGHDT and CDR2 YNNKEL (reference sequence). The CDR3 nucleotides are TGTGCCAGCAGCCCCTGGGACTACAATGAGCAGTTCTTC. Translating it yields CASSPWDYNEQFF.

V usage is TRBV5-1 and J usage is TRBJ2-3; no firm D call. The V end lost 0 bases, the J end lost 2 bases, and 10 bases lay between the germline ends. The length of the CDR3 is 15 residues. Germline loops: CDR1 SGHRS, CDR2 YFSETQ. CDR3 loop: CASSLEARYTDTQYF. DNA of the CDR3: TGCGCCAGCAGCTTGGAGGCTAGGTACACAGATACGCAGTATTTT.

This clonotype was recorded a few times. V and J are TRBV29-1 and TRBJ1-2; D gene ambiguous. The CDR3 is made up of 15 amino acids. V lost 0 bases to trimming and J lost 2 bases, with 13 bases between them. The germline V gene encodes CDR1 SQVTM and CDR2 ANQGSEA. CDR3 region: CSVEDSEGFNYGYTF. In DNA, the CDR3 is TGCAGCGTTGAAGATTCGGAAGGGTTCAACTATGGCTACACCTTC.

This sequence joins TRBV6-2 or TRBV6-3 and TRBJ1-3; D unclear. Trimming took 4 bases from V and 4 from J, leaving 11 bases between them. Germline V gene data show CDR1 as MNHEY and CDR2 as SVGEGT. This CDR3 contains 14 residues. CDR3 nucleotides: TGTGCCAGCAGTTTACTATTCGAAGGAAACACCATATATTTT. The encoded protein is CASSLLFEGNTIYF.

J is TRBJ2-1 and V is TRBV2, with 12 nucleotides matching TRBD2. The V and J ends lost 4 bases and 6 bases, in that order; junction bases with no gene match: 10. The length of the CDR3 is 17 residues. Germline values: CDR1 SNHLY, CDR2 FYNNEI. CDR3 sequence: CASSVPTSGGSSNEQFF. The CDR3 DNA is TGTGCCAGCAGTGTGCCTACTAGCGGGGGGTCGTCCAATGAGCAGTTCTTC.

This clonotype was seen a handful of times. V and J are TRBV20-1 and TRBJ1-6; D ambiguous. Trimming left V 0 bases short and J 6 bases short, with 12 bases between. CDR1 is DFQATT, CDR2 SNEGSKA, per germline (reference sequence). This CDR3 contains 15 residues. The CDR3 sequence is CSARDAVGGNSPLHF. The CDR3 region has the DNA TGCAGTGCTAGAGATGCGGTGGGTGGTAATTCACCCCTCCACTTT.

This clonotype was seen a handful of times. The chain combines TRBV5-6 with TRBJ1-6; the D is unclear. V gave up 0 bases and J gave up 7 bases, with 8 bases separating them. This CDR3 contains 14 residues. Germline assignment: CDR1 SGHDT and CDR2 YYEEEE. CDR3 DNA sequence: TGTGCCAGCAGCTTGGGAGTTCGGAATTCACCCCTCCACTTT. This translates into CASSLGVRNSPLHF.

The CDR3 is CASRTTGGEEAFF. CDR3 DNA sequence: TGTGCCAGCAGAACAACAGGGGGCGAGGAAGCTTTCTTT. The V and J genes are TRBV11-1 and TRBJ1-1; 9 nucleotides agree with TRBD1. After removal of 6 bases from V and 8 bases from J, the junction contained 7 bases not matched to a gene. Per the germline V gene, CDR1 is SGHAT and CDR2 is FQDESV (reference sequence). The CDR3 totals 13 residues.

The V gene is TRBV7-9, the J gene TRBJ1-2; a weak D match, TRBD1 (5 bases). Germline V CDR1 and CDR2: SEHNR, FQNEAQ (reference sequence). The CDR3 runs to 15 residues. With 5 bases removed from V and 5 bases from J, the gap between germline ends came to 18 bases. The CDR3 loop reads CASSLTWGTDYGYTF. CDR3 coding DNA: TGTGCCAGCAGCCTAACTTGGGGGACCGATTATGGCTACACCTTC.

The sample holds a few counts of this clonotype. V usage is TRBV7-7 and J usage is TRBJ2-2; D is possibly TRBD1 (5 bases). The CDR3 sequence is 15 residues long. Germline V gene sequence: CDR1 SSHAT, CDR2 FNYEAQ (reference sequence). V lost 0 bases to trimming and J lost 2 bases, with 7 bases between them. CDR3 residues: CASSLAGLNTGELFF. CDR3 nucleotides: TGTGCCAGCAGCTTAGCGGGGCTTAACACCGGGGAGCTGTTTTTT. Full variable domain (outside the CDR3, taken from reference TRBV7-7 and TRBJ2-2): GAGVSQSPRYKVTKRGQDVTLRCDPISSHATLYWYQQALGQGPEFLTYFNYEAQPDKSGLPSDRFSAERPEGSISTLTIQRTEQRDSAMYRCASSLAGLNTGELFFGEGSRLTVL.

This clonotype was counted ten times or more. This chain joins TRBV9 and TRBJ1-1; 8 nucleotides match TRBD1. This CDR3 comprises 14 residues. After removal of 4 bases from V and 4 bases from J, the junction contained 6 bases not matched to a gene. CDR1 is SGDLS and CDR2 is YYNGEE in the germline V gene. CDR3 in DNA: TGTGCCAGCAGCCTCCTAGGACAGGGCACTGAAGCTTTCTTT. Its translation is CASSLLGQGTEAFF.

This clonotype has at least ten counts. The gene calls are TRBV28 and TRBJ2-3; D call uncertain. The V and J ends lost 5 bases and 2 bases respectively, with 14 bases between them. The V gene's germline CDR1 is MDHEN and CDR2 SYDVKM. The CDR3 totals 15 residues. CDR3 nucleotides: TGTGCCAGCAGTCCCCCCAGTGGGCTCACAGATACGCAGTATTTT. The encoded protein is CASSPPSGLTDTQYF.

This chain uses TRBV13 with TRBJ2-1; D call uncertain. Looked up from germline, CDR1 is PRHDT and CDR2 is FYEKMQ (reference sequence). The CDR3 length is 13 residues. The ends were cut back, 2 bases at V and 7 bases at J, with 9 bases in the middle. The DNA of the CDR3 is TGTGCCAGCAGCTTATGGGGTGGAAATGAGCAGTTCTTC. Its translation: CASSLWGGNEQFF.

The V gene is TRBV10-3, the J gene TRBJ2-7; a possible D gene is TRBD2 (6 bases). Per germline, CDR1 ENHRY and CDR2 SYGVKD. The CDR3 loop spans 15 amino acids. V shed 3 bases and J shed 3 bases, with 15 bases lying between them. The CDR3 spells CAISEGAGGYYEQYF. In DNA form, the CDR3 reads TGTGCCATCAGTGAAGGAGCGGGTGGCTACTACGAGCAGTACTTC.

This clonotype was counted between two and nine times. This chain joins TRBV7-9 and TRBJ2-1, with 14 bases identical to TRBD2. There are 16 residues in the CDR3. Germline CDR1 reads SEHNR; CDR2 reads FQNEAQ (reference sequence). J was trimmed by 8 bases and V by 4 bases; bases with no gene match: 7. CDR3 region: CASSSGWTSGRHEQFF. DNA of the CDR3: TGTGCCAGCAGCTCGGGGTGGACTAGCGGGAGGCATGAGCAGTTCTTC. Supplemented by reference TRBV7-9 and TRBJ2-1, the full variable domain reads DTGVSQNPRHKITKRGQNVTFRCDPISEHNRLYWYRQTLGQGPEFLTYFQNEAQLEKSRLLSDRFSAERPKGSFSTLEIQRTEQGDSAMYLCASSSGWTSGRHEQFFGPGTRLTVL.

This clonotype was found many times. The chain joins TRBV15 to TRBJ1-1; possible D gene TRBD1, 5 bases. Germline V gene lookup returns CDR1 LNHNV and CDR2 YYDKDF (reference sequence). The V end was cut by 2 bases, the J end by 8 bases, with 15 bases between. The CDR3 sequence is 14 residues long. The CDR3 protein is CATSRRRAGMEAFF. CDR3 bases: TGTGCCACCAGCAGAAGACGCGCAGGGATGGAAGCTTTCTTT.

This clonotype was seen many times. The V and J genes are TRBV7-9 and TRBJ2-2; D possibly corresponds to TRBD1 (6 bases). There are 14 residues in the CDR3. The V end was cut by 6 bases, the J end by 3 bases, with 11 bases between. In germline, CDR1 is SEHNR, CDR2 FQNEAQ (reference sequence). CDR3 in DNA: TGTGCCAGCAGTCCAGGGGTCGACACCGGGGAGCTGTTTTTT. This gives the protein CASSPGVDTGELFF. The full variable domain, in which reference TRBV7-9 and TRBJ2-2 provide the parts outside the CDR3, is DTGVSQNPRHKITKRGQNVTFRCDPISEHNRLYWYRQTLGQGPEFLTYFQNEAQLEKSRLLSDRFSAERPKGSFSTLEIQRTEQGDSAMYLCASSPGVDTGELFFGEGSRLTVL.

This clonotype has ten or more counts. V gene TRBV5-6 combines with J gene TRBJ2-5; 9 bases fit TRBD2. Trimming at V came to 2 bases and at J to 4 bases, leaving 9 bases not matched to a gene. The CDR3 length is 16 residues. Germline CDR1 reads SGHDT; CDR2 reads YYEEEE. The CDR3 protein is CASSFFLSGGGETQYF. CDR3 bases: TGTGCCAGCAGCTTTTTCCTTAGCGGGGGAGGAGAGACCCAGTACTTC.

CDR3 sequence reads: CSAPAPVSGRVLETQYF. In DNA, the CDR3 is TGCAGTGCTCCTGCTCCGGTTAGCGGGAGGGTCCTGGAGACCCAGTACTTC. J is TRBJ2-5 and V is TRBV20-1; 11 nucleotides agree with TRBD2. Per germline, CDR1 DFQATT and CDR2 SNEGSKA (reference sequence). CDR3 size: 17 residues. V lost 5 bases to trimming and J lost 5 bases; unmatched junction nucleotides: 16.

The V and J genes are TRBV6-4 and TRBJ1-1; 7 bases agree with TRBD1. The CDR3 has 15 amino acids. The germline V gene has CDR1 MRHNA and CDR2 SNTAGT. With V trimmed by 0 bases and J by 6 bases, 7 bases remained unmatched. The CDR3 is CASSDSIQGSSEAFF. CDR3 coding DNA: TGTGCCAGCAGTGACTCTATACAGGGGAGCTCTGAAGCTTTCTTT.

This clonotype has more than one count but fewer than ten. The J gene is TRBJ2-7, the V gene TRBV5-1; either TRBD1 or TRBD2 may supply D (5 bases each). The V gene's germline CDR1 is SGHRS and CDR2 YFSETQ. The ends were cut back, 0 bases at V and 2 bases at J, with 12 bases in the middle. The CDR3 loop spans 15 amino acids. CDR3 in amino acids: CASSLAMGRTYEQYF. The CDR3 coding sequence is TGCGCCAGCAGCTTGGCCATGGGACGGACCTACGAGCAGTACTTC.

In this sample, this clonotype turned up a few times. The CDR3 reads CASSLPVRSPNTEAFF. The CDR3 DNA follows: TGTGCCAGCAGCTTACCTGTCCGGTCCCCGAACACTGAAGCTTTCTTT. The chain employs TRBV7-9 and TRBJ1-1; D unclear. Trimming shortened V by 2 bases and J by 1 base, and 14 bases separated the two germline ends. Germline lookup yields CDR1 SEHNR and CDR2 FQNEAQ (reference sequence). The CDR3 loop spans 16 amino acids.

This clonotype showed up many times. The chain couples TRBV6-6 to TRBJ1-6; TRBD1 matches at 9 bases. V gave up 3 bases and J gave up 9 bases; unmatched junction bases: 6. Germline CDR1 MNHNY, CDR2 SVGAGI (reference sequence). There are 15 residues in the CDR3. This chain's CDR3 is CASSYRGQGGSPLHF. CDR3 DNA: TGTGCCAGCAGTTATCGGGGACAGGGAGGTTCACCCCTCCACTTT.

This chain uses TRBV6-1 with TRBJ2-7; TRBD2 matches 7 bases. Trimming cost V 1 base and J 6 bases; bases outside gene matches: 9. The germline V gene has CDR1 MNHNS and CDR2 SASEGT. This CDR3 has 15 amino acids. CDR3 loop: CASSEETSGAGEQYF. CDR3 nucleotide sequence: TGTGCCAGCAGTGAAGAAACCAGCGGGGCGGGCGAGCAGTACTTC.

The CDR3 reads CASSYTAGGPGNEQFF. As DNA, the CDR3 is TGTGCCAGCAGTTACACGGCGGGAGGGCCGGGGAATGAGCAGTTCTTC. The chain employs TRBV6-5 and TRBJ2-1; 9 bases fit TRBD2. Germline lookup yields CDR1 MNHEY and CDR2 SVGAGI. V dropped 2 bases and J dropped 7; count of bases not matched to a gene: 9. This CDR3 region has 16 residues.

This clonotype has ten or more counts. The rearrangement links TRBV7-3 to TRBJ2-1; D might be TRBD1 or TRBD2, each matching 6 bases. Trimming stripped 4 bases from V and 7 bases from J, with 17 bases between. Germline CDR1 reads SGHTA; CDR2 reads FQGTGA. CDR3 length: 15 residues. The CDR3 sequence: CASSSLGGQLNEQFF. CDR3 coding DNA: TGTGCCAGCAGCTCTTTAGGGGGGCAACTGAATGAGCAGTTCTTC.

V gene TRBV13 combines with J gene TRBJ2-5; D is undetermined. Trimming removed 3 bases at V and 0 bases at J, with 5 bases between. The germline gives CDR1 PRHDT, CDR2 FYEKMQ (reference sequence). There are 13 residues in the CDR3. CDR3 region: CASSFGNQETQYF. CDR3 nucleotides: TGTGCCAGCAGCTTTGGTAACCAAGAGACCCAGTACTTC.

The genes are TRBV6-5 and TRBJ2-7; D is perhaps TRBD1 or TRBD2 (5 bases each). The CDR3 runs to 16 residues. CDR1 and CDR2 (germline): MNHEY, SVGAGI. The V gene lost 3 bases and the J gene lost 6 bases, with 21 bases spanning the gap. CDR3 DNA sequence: TGTGCCAGCAGTTATGGGCAGGGAGTGGGAATTCGCGAGCAGTACTTC. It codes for CASSYGQGVGIREQYF.

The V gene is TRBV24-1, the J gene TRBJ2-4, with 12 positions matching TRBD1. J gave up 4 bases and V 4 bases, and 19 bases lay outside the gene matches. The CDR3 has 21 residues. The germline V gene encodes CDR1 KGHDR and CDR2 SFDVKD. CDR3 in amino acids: CATSETPGTGGFRGAKNIQYF. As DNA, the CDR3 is TGTGCCACCAGTGAGACCCCGGGGACAGGGGGCTTTCGAGGCGCTAAAAACATTCAGTACTTC.